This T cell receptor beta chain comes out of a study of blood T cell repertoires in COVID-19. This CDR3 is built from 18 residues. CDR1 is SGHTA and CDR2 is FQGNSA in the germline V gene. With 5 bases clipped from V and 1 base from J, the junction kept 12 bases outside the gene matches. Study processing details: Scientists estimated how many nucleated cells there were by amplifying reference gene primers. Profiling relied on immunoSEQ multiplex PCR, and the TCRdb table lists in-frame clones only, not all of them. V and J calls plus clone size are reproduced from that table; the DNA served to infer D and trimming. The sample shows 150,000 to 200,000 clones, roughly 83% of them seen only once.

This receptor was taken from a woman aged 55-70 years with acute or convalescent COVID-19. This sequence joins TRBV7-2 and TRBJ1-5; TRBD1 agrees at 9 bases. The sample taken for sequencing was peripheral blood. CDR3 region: CASSRARDRVGSNQPQHF. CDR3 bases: TGTGCCAGCAGCCGCGCCCGGGACAGGGTAGGAAGCAATCAGCCCCAGCATTTT.